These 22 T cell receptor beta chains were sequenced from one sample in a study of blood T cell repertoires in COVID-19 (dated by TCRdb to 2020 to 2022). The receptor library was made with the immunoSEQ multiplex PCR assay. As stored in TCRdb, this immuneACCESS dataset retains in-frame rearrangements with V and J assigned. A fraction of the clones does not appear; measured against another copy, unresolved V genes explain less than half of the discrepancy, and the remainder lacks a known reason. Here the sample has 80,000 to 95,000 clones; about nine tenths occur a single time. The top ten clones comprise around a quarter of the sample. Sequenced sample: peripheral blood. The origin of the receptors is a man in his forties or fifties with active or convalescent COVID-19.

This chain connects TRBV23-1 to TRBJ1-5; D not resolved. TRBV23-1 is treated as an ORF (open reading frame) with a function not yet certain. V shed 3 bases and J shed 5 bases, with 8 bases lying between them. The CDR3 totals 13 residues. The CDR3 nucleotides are TGCGCCAGCAGTCACGTCGGAGATCAGCCCCAGCATTTT. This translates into CASSHVGDQPQHF.

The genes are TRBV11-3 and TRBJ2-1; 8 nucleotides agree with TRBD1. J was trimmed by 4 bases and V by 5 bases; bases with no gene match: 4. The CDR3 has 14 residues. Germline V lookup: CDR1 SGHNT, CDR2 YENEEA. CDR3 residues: CASSPRTGYNEQFF. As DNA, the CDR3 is TGTGCCAGCAGCCCGCGGACAGGGTACAATGAGCAGTTCTTC.

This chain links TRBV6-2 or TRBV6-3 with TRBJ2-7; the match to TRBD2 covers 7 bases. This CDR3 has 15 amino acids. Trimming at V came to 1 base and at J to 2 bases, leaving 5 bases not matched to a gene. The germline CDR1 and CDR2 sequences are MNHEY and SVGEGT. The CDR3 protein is CASSYFSGLPYEQYF. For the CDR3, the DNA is TGTGCCAGCAGTTACTTCTCGGGACTACCCTACGAGCAGTACTTC.

The CDR3 reads CASSFANGYTF. The CDR3 nucleotides read TGTGCCAGCAGCTTCGCTAATGGCTACACCTTC. The chain combines TRBV5-6 with TRBJ1-2, with unresolved D. Trimming took 2 bases from V and 6 from J, leaving 5 bases between them. The germline CDR1 and CDR2 sequences are SGHDT and YYEEEE. The CDR3 has 11 amino acids. The full variable domain, rest sourced from reference TRBV5-6 and TRBJ1-2, is DAGVTQSPTHLIKTRGQQVTLRCSPKSGHDTVSWYQQALGQGPQFIFQYYEEEERQRGNFPDRFSGHQFPNYSSELNVNALLLGDSALYLCASSFANGYTFGSGTRLTVV.

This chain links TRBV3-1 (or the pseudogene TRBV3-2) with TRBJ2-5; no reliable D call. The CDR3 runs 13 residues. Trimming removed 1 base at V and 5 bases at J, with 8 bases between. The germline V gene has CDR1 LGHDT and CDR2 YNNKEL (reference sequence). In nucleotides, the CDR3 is TGTGCCAGCAGCCAAGTTGGAGAGGAGACCCAGTACTTC. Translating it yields CASSQVGEETQYF.

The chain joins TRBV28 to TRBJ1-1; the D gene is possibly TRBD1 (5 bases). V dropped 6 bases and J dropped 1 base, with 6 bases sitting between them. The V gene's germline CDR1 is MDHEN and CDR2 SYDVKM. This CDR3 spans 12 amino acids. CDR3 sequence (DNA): TGTGCCAGCAGCAGGGAGAACACTGAAGCTTTCTTT. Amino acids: CASSRENTEAFF.

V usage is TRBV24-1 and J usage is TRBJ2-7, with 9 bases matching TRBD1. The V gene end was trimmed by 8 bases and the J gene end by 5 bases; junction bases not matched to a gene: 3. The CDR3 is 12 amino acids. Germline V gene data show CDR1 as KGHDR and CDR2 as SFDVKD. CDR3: CATTGTGNEQYF. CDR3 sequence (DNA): TGTGCCACCACGGGGACAGGGAACGAGCAGTACTTC.

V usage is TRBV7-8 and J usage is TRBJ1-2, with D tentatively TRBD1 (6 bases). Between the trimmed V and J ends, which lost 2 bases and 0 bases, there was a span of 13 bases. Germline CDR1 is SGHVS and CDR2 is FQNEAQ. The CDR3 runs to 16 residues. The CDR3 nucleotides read TGTGCCAGCAGCTTATCTGGGGGGGCCTCTAACTATGGCTACACCTTC. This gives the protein CASSLSGGASNYGYTF. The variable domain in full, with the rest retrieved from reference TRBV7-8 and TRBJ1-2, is GAGVSQSPRYKVAKRGQDVALRCDPISGHVSLFWYQQALGQGPEFLTYFQNEAQLDKSGLPSDRFFAERPEGSVSTLKIQRTQQEDSAVYLCASSLSGGASNYGYTFGSGTRLTVV.

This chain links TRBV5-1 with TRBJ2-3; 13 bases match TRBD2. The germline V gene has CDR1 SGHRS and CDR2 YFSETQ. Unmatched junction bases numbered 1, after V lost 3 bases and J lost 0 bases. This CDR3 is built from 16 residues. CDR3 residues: CASSSTSGRSTDTQYF. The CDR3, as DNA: TGCGCCAGCAGCTCGACTAGCGGGAGGAGCACAGATACGCAGTATTTT.

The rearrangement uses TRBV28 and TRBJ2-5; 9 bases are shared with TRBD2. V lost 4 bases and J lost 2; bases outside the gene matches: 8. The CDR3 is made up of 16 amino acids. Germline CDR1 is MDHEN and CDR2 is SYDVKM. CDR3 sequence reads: CASSSRLAVRQETQYF. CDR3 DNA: TGTGCCAGCAGTTCCCGACTAGCGGTGCGACAAGAGACCCAGTACTTC.

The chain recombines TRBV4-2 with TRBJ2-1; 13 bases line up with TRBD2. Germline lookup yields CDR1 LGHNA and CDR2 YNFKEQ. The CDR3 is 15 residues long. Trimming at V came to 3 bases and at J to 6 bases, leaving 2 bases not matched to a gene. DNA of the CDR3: TGTGCCAGCAGCCATGGACTAGCGGGAGCCAATGAGCAGTTCTTC. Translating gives CASSHGLAGANEQFF.

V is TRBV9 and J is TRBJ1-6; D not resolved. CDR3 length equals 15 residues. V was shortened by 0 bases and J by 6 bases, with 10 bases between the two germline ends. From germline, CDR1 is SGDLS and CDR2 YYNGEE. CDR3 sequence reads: CASSVVAGGNSPLHF. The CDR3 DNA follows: TGTGCCAGCAGCGTAGTGGCAGGAGGTAATTCACCCCTCCACTTT.

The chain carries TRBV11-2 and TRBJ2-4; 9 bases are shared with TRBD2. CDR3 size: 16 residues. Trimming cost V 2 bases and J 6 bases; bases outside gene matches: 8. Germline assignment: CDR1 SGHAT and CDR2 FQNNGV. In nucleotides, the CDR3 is TGTGCCAGCAGCTTACAACCGGGACTAGCTGTAAACATTCAGTACTTC. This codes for CASSLQPGLAVNIQYF.

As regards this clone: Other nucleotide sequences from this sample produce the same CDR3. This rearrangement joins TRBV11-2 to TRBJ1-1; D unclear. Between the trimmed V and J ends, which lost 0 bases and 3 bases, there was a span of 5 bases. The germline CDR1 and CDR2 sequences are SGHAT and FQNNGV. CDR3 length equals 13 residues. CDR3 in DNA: TGTGCCAGCAGCTTAGATCGAGACACTGAAGCTTTCTTT. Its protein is CASSLDRDTEAFF.

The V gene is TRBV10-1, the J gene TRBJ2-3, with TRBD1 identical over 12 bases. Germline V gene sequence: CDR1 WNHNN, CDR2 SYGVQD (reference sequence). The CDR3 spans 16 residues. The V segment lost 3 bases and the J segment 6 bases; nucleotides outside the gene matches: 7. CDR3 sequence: CASSDSGTGGRDTQYF. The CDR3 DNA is TGCGCCAGCAGTGATTCCGGGACAGGGGGCAGGGATACGCAGTATTTT.

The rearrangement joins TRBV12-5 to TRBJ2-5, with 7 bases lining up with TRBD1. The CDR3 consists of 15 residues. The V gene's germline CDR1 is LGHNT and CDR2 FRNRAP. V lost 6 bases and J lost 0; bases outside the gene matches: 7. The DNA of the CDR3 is TGTGCTAGTGGGACGGGACAGATGTACCAAGAGACCCAGTACTTC. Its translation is CASGTGQMYQETQYF.

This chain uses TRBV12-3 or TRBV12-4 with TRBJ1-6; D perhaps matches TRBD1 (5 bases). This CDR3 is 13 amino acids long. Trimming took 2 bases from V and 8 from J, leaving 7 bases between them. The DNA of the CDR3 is TGTGCCAGCAGTTTATGGGGGGATTCACCCCTCCACTTT. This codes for CASSLWGDSPLHF.

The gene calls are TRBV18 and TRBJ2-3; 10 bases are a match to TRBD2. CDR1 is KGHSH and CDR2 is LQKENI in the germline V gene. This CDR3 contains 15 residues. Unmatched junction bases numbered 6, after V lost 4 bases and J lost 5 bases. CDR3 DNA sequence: TGTGCCAGCTCACAACAGCGGGGGGGCCAAGATACGCAGTATTTT. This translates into CASSQQRGGQDTQYF.

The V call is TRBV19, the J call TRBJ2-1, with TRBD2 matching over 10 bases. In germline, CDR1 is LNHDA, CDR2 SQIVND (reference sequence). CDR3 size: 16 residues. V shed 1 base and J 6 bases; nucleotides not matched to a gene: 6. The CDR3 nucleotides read TGTGCCAGTAGTATAGGTTCCAGCGGGGGGGCCAATGAGCAGTTCTTC. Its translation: CASSIGSSGGANEQFF.

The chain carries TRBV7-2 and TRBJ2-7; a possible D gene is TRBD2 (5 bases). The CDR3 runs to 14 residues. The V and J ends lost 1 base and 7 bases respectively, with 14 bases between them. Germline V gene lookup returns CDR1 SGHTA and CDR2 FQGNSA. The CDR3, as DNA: TGTGCCAGCAGCTTAGTCCCAGGAGGCCAGGAGCAGTACTTC. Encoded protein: CASSLVPGGQEQYF.

The CDR3 sequence: CASIGQGASYEQYF. The CDR3 nucleotides are TGTGCCAGCATTGGACAGGGGGCGTCCTACGAGCAGTACTTC. The chain carries TRBV6-5 and TRBJ2-7; 11 nucleotides agree with TRBD1. This CDR3 has 14 residues. The V segment lost 7 bases and the J segment 1 base; nucleotides outside the gene matches: 3. Germline assignment: CDR1 MNHEY and CDR2 SVGAGI.

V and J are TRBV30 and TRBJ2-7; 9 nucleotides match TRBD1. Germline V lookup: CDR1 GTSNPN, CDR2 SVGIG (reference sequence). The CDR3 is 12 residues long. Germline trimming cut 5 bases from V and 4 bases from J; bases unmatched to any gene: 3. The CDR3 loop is CAWGTGRYEQYF. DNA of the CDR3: TGTGCCTGGGGGACAGGGCGGTACGAGCAGTACTTC.